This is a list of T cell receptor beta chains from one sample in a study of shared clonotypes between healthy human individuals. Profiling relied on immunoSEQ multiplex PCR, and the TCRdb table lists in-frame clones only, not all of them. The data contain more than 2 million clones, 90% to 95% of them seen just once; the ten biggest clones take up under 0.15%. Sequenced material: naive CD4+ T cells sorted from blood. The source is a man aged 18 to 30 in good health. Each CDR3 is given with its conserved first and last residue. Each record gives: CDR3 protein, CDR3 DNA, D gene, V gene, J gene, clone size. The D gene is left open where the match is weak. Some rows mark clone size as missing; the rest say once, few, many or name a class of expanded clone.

CDR3aa: CASRSKETQYF; CDR3nt: TGTGCCAGCAGGTCCAAAGAGACCCAGTACTTC; d_gene: NA; v_gene: TRBV6-5; j_gene: TRBJ2-5; abundance: once
CDR3aa: CASSQVRPEGYGYTF; CDR3nt: TGCGCCAGCAGCCAAGTGAGGCCCGAGGGCTATGGCTACACCTTC; d_gene: NA; v_gene: TRBV4-1; j_gene: TRBJ1-2; abundance: many
CDR3aa: CATQSGRINSPLHF; CDR3nt: TGTGCCACCCAGAGTGGACGGATCAATTCACCCCTCCACTTT; d_gene: NA; v_gene: TRBV6-5; j_gene: TRBJ1-6; abundance: few
CDR3aa: CASSMTSGGAKDTQYF; CDR3nt: TGTGCCAGCAGCATGACTAGCGGGGGGGCAAAAGATACGCAGTATTTT; d_gene: TRBD2; v_gene: TRBV9; j_gene: TRBJ2-3; abundance: once
CDR3aa: CASSGTTYEQYF; CDR3nt: TGTGCCAGTTCAGGGACAACCTACGAGCAGTACTTC; d_gene: NA; v_gene: TRBV19; j_gene: TRBJ2-7; abundance: NA
CDR3aa: CASSVQNGGSEAFF; CDR3nt: TGTGCCAGCAGTGTCCAGAATGGTGGCTCTGAAGCTTTCTTT; d_gene: NA; v_gene: TRBV6-1; j_gene: TRBJ1-1; abundance: NA
CDR3aa: CAWRLNYGYTF; CDR3nt: TGTGCCTGGAGACTGAACTATGGCTACACCTTC; d_gene: NA; v_gene: TRBV30; j_gene: TRBJ1-2; abundance: NA
CDR3aa: CAWTEGARQPQHF; CDR3nt: TGTGCCTGGACAGAAGGGGCCCGTCAGCCCCAGCATTTT; d_gene: NA; v_gene: TRBV30; j_gene: TRBJ1-5; abundance: NA
CDR3aa: CASSYGTASNQPQHF; CDR3nt: TGTGCCAGCAGTTACGGGACAGCAAGCAATCAGCCCCAGCATTTT; d_gene: TRBD1; v_gene: TRBV2; j_gene: TRBJ1-5; abundance: once
CDR3aa: CASTQWEGYGYTF; CDR3nt: TGTGCCAGCACCCAGTGGGAGGGCTATGGCTACACCTTC; d_gene: NA; v_gene: TRBV28; j_gene: TRBJ1-2; abundance: NA
CDR3aa: CASSRDRGSYEQYF; CDR3nt: TGCGCCAGCAGCCGGGACAGGGGATCCTACGAGCAGTACTTC; d_gene: TRBD1; v_gene: TRBV4-1; j_gene: TRBJ2-7; abundance: NA
CDR3aa: CASSLVTGSGYTF; CDR3nt: TGTGCCAGCAGCTTAGTTACAGGGTCTGGCTACACCTTC; d_gene: NA; v_gene: TRBV11-2; j_gene: TRBJ1-2; abundance: NA
CDR3aa: CASTGPEGYNEQFF; CDR3nt: TGTGCCAGCACAGGACCAGAAGGTTACAATGAGCAGTTCTTC; d_gene: NA; v_gene: TRBV2; j_gene: TRBJ2-1; abundance: NA
CDR3aa: CASTSALAPSSYNEQFF; CDR3nt: TGTGCCAGCACCTCCGCTCTAGCACCGAGCTCCTACAATGAGCAGTTCTTC; d_gene: NA; v_gene: TRBV5-6; j_gene: TRBJ2-1; abundance: NA
CDR3aa: CASSGANEVGYTF; CDR3nt: TGTGCCAGTAGCGGAGCCAACGAGGTTGGCTACACCTTC; d_gene: NA; v_gene: TRBV19; j_gene: TRBJ1-2; abundance: NA
CDR3aa: CASRGPSTDTQYF; CDR3nt: TGTGCCAGTAGAGGCCCTAGCACAGATACGCAGTATTTT; d_gene: NA; v_gene: TRBV6-1; j_gene: TRBJ2-3; abundance: NA
CDR3aa: CAWSPGPNQPQHF; CDR3nt: TGTGCCTGGAGTCCGGGGCCTAATCAGCCCCAGCATTTT; d_gene: NA; v_gene: TRBV30; j_gene: TRBJ1-5; abundance: NA
CDR3aa: CASSEGGRPYEQYF; CDR3nt: TGCGCCAGCAGTGAAGGCGGGAGGCCCTACGAGCAGTACTTC; d_gene: TRBD2; v_gene: TRBV10-2; j_gene: TRBJ2-7; abundance: NA
CDR3aa: CASSRGQASSYEQYF; CDR3nt: TGCGCCAGCAGCCGGGGACAGGCGAGCTCCTACGAGCAGTACTTC; d_gene: TRBD1; v_gene: TRBV5-1; j_gene: TRBJ2-7; abundance: NA
CDR3aa: CASSFQGPYEQYF; CDR3nt: TGCGCCAGCAGTTTCCAGGGTCCATACGAGCAGTACTTC; d_gene: NA; v_gene: TRBV5-1; j_gene: TRBJ2-7; abundance: NA
CDR3aa: CASSDGLAAVGGETQYF; CDR3nt: TGCGCCAGCAGTGACGGACTAGCGGCGGTTGGGGGTGAGACCCAGTACTTC; d_gene: TRBD2; v_gene: TRBV5-1; j_gene: TRBJ2-5; abundance: NA